This TCR beta chain was recorded in a study of response to subunit inactivated influenza vaccine. Turning to this clonotype: Its antigen is currently unknown.

V dropped 6 bases and J dropped 3 bases, with 11 bases sitting between them. The CDR3 covers 13 residues. Each CDR3 protein gets one entry after TCRdb re-called the RT-PCR reads with MiXCR. The table shows around 480,000 distinct CDR3 sequences, with approximately 15% occurring only once. Study-wide findings and caveats: A suggestion made by the authors is that each seasonal influenza vaccination recruits few new T cells.

This TCR was sampled from a man aged 45-69 years who received an inactivated influenza vaccine. The chain recombines TRBV12-3 or TRBV12-4 with TRBJ1-1; D is undetermined. The sample was CD4+ T cells sorted from PBMCs, taken about 23 months after vaccination. CDR3 sequence (DNA): TGTGCCAGCAGACTGGCGAGCTACACTGAAGCTTTCTTT. It codes for CASRLASYTEAFF.